This T cell receptor beta chain derives from a study of control samples from healthy donors and cancer patients. The CDR3 contains 12 residues. In germline, CDR1 is SQVTM, CDR2 ANQGSEA. V dropped 4 bases and J dropped 7; count of bases not matched to a gene: 6. This clone was detected only a few times. TCRdb's table, derived via immunoSEQ multiplex PCR, lists solely in-frame clones and lacks some. This sample has about 94,000 clones, with about nine tenths found just once. The V and J genes are TRBV29-1 and TRBJ1-2, with 7 positions matching TRBD1. This receptor was taken from a young woman in good health. Sequencing input: blood. DNA for the CDR3: TGCAGCGTTGGGGCAGGGGGGATTGGCTACACCTTC. It yields the protein CSVGAGGIGYTF.